These 17 T cell receptor beta chains originate from one sample sequenced in a study of sequential checkpoint blockade in melanoma. Treatment: randomized to nivolumab then ipilimumab (arm A) or the reverse (arm B). The table came from immunoSEQ multiplex PCR; TCRdb's copy has only in-frame clones and leaves some out. The repertoire holds 7,500 to 8,500 clones, with around 24% as singletons. The sequencing here drew on tumor tissue (inferred from file names), taken from a patient given nivolumab and ipilimumab in sequence. These TCRs come from a human donor with melanoma.

The chain carries TRBV30 and TRBJ1-2; tentatively, D is TRBD1 (5 bases). This CDR3 is 14 amino acids long. Germline V gives CDR1 GTSNPN, CDR2 SVGIG (reference sequence). The V gene lost 3 bases and the J gene lost 4 bases, with 15 bases spanning the gap. The CDR3 DNA reads as TGTGCCTGGAGGCCCCCCGGGGGGACCTATGGCTACACCTTC. Protein product: CAWRPPGGTYGYTF.

The chain links TRBV30 to TRBJ2-2, with TRBD2 matching 10 bases. The CDR3 spans 15 residues. J gave up 8 bases and V 2 bases, and 8 bases lay outside the gene matches. Germline values: CDR1 GTSNPN, CDR2 SVGIG (reference sequence). Here the CDR3 reads CAWSLGLAVRGELFF. The CDR3 coding sequence is TGTGCCTGGAGTCTCGGACTAGCGGTCCGGGGGGAGCTGTTTTTT.

This clone was picked up a small number of times. V is TRBV18 and J is TRBJ2-3; D is uncertain. The CDR3 is made up of 13 amino acids. V dropped 3 bases and J dropped 0 bases, with 4 bases sitting between them. Germline V gene data show CDR1 as KGHSH and CDR2 as LQKENI. The CDR3 reads CASSPLSTDTQYF. The CDR3 nucleotides are TGTGCCAGCTCACCTCTTAGCACAGATACGCAGTATTTT.

CDR3 bases: TGTGCCAGTAGTCTAGCGGGGGGGTCCAATGAGCAGTTCTTC. Translating it yields CASSLAGGSNEQFF. The genes are TRBV19 and TRBJ2-1; 12 bases line up with TRBD2. The CDR3 sequence is 14 residues long. With V trimmed by 5 bases and J by 6 bases, 2 bases remained unmatched. CDR1 is LNHDA, CDR2 SQIVND, per germline (reference sequence).

The rearrangement links TRBV5-1 to TRBJ1-6; 7 nucleotides agree with TRBD1. Germline V gene sequence: CDR1 SGHRS, CDR2 YFSETQ. The CDR3 is 15 amino acids. The V gene end was trimmed by 4 bases and the J gene end by 9 bases; junction bases not matched to a gene: 10. The DNA for the CDR3 is TGCGCCAGCAGCCCAGACAGGGTGTCCGGTTCACCCCTCCACTTT. This sequence encodes CASSPDRVSGSPLHF.

This chain connects TRBV19 to TRBJ2-1, with D possibly matching TRBD2 (6 bases). V was trimmed by 3 bases and J by 4 bases, leaving 10 bases between them. The CDR3 is made up of 14 amino acids. Germline lookup yields CDR1 LNHDA and CDR2 SQIVND (reference sequence). For the CDR3, the DNA is TGTGCCAGTAGTATCCGGGACTTTTACAATGAGCAGTTCTTC. This gives the protein CASSIRDFYNEQFF.

This chain uses TRBV30 with TRBJ2-4; tentative D call: TRBD2 (6 bases). The germline V gene encodes CDR1 GTSNPN and CDR2 SVGIG (reference sequence). This CDR3 has 15 residues. The V end was cut by 0 bases, the J end by 8 bases, with 17 bases between. CDR3 sequence: CAWSVFGGTYDIQYF. The CDR3 bases are TGTGCCTGGAGTGTATTTGGGGGGACCTACGACATTCAGTACTTC.

The chain joins TRBV9 to TRBJ2-3; TRBD1 might be the D (7 bases). The CDR3 is 17 amino acids. Looked up from germline, CDR1 is SGDLS and CDR2 is YYNGEE. Trimming cost V 0 bases and J 5 bases, with 19 bases left between them. CDR3 DNA sequence: TGTGCCAGCAGCGTAGAGCCACCGGAGGGGGCGATAGATACGCAGTATTTT. Translation gives CASSVEPPEGAIDTQYF.

In its sample, this clone was seen a few times. This sequence joins TRBV9 and TRBJ1-1; TRBD1 matches at 8 bases. The CDR3 is 12 residues long. Trimming cost V 9 bases and J 4 bases; bases outside gene matches: 5. The germline V gene has CDR1 SGDLS and CDR2 YYNGEE. CDR3 nucleotides: TGTGCCACCATCGACAGGGGCACTGAAGCTTTCTTT. This encodes CATIDRGTEAFF.

The chain is built from TRBV5-1 and TRBJ2-7, with 9 positions matching TRBD2. Trimming took 6 bases from V and 6 from J; bases not matched to a gene: 16. The CDR3 is 16 amino acids. Germline CDR1 SGHRS, CDR2 YFSETQ. The CDR3 bases are TGCGCCAGCACCGATCCGGCGGGAGGGCGGTCGGGCGAGCAGTACTTC. Its translation: CASTDPAGGRSGEQYF.

V usage is TRBV7-4 and J usage is TRBJ1-1; D call uncertain. CDR3 length equals 13 residues. V was shortened by 3 bases and J by 3 bases, with 8 bases between the two germline ends. The germline V gene encodes CDR1 SGHVT and CDR2 SQSDAQ. The CDR3 DNA follows: TGTGCCAGCAGCTTCGGGCAGGACACTGAAGCTTTCTTT. This translates into CASSFGQDTEAFF. Full variable domain (rest looked up from reference TRBV7-4 and TRBJ1-1): GAGVSQSPRYKVAKRGRDVALRCDSISGHVTLYWYRQTLGQGSEVLTYSQSDAQRDKSGRPSGRFSAERPERSVSTLKIQRTEQGDSAVYLCASSFGQDTEAFFGQGTRLTVV.

A remark on this clone: Sequence at one end of the junction differs from germline and may be a read error. V usage is TRBV6-8 and J usage is TRBJ1-4, with D tentatively TRBD1 (6 bases). Germline CDR1 is MNHGY and CDR2 is SAAAGT. This CDR3 is 17 amino acids long. For the CDR3, the DNA is TGTGCCATCAGTACTCAGGGGCCCAGTGCAACTAATGAAAAACTGTTTTTT. It codes for CAISTQGPSATNEKLFF.

V and J are TRBV6-8 and TRBJ2-1; 9 bases align to TRBD1. Losses at the gene ends were 8 bases for V and 7 bases for J; bases not matched to a gene: 15. The CDR3 has 16 amino acids. The germline V gene encodes CDR1 MNHGY and CDR2 SAAAGT. CDR3 nucleotide sequence: TGTGCCAGCGGGACGAGTAGGGGACAGGGATGGAATGAGCAGTTCTTC. This gives the protein CASGTSRGQGWNEQFF.

The sample holds a few counts of this clone. DNA of the CDR3: TGTGCCAGCAGCTCAAGGACGGAATCTACCTACAATGAGCAGTTCTTC. Its translation: CASSSRTESTYNEQFF. V is TRBV11-3 and J is TRBJ2-1; D gene ambiguous. The V and J ends lost 4 bases and 2 bases respectively, with 15 bases between them. Germline CDR1 is SGHNT and CDR2 is YENEEA. The CDR3 has 16 amino acids. Full variable domain (rest looked up from reference TRBV11-3 and TRBJ2-1): EAGVVQSPRYKIIEKKQPVAFWCNPISGHNTLYWYLQNLGQGPELLIRYENEEAVDDSQLPKDRFSAERLKGVDSTLKIQPAELGDSAVYLCASSSRTESTYNEQFFGPGTRLTVL.

DNA of the CDR3: TGTGCCAGCAGTTACGGAAATGATGCAGATACGCAGTATTTT. Residues: CASSYGNDADTQYF. This chain connects TRBV6-8 to TRBJ2-3; unclear D gene. The CDR3 sequence is 14 residues long. V dropped 2 bases and J dropped 4 bases, with 10 bases sitting between them. The germline V gene has CDR1 MNHGY and CDR2 SAAAGT.

The J gene is TRBJ1-1, the V gene TRBV7-4; D is unresolved. Trimming stripped 1 base from V and 6 bases from J, with 9 bases between. This CDR3 contains 13 residues. Germline CDR1 reads SGHVT; CDR2 reads SQSDAQ. CDR3 loop: CASSLVPPAEAFF. CDR3 DNA: TGTGCCAGCAGCTTAGTCCCTCCAGCTGAAGCTTTCTTT.

The table lists this clone with a few counts. The chain employs TRBV9 and TRBJ2-7; tentative D call: TRBD2 (6 bases). CDR1 is SGDLS, CDR2 YYNGEE, per germline. The CDR3 extends over 14 amino acids. V was pared by 0 bases and J by 2 bases, with 9 bases between. The CDR3 DNA reads TGTGCCAGCAGCGTAGGGGGGGATACCTACGAGCAGTACTTC. Its protein product is CASSVGGDTYEQYF. The full variable domain, completed using reference TRBV9 and TRBJ2-7, is DSGVTQTPKHLITATGQRVTLRCSPRSGDLSVYWYQQSLDQGLQFLIQYYNGEERAKGNILERFSAQQFPDLHSELNLSSLELGDSALYFCASSVGGDTYEQYFGPGTRLTVT.